The 9 T cell receptor beta chains listed next were all sequenced from one sample in a study of shared clonotypes between healthy human individuals. Data came from immunoSEQ multiplex PCR; TCRdb stores just in-frame clones and leaves some out. The sample shows 450,000 to 500,000 clones, around 73% of them seen only once. Sequencing was carried out using PBMCs. All receptors derive from a woman between 40 and 50 years old in good health. Some clones in this sample may be carry-over from other donors' samples.

The V and J genes are TRBV27 and TRBJ2-1, with 8 positions matching TRBD1. Germline V CDR1 and CDR2: MNHEY, SMNVEV (reference sequence). CDR3 size: 16 residues. V was clipped by 6 bases and J by 4 bases; unmatched bases: 11. The CDR3, as DNA: TGTGCCAGCAGCCTGCACAGGGGGAGCGGATACAATGAGCAGTTCTTC. This codes for CASSLHRGSGYNEQFF.

The V gene is TRBV9, the J gene TRBJ2-7; 8 bases map to TRBD2. The ends lost 4 bases at V and 3 bases at J; junction bases unmatched: 6. The CDR3 is 14 amino acids. CDR1 SGDLS and CDR2 YYNGEE come from the germline V gene. CDR3: CASSLDSGNYEQYF. DNA for the CDR3: TGTGCCAGCAGCCTAGATAGCGGGAACTACGAGCAGTACTTC.

This clone was seen a single time. This chain joins TRBV5-4 and TRBJ2-1, with 8 nucleotides matching TRBD2. Per germline, CDR1 SGHNT and CDR2 YYREEE (reference sequence). The V and J ends lost 0 bases and 2 bases, in that order; junction bases with no gene match: 1. The CDR3 length is 15 residues. CDR3 bases: TGTGCCAGCAGCTTGGAGGGACTAGCCTACAATGAGCAGTTCTTC. Translating it yields CASSLEGLAYNEQFF. The full variable domain, its missing parts supplied by reference TRBV5-4 and TRBJ2-1, is ETGVTQSPTHLIKTRGQQVTLRCSSQSGHNTVSWYQQALGQGPQFIFQYYREEENGRGNFPPRFSGLQFPNYSSELNVNALELDDSALYLCASSLEGLAYNEQFFGPGTRLTVL.

Regarding this clone: A clone one base away is much larger, so this may be a read error. The chain joins TRBV27 to TRBJ2-7, with D possibly called TRBD1 or TRBD2 (6 bases each). CDR1 is MNHEY, CDR2 SMNVEV, per germline (reference sequence). CDR3 size: 16 residues. CDR3 nucleotides: TGTGCCAGCAGTTTAAGGGGGGATGGGGGATCCTACGTGCAGTACTTC. It yields the protein CASSLRGDGGSYVQYF.

The rearrangement links TRBV9 to TRBJ2-3; D is perhaps TRBD2 (5 bases). The CDR3 is made up of 14 amino acids. Germline CDR1 reads SGDLS; CDR2 reads YYNGEE. The V and J ends lost 4 bases and 5 bases respectively, with 14 bases between them. CDR3: CASSSGLRGDTQYF. In nucleotides, the CDR3 is TGTGCCAGCAGCTCGGGGTTACGGGGAGATACGCAGTATTTT.

This sequence joins TRBV5-1 and TRBJ2-7, with a tentative D call TRBD2 (5 bases). The germline V and J ends were trimmed by 0 bases and 7 bases, with 14 bases remaining between them. The germline gives CDR1 SGHRS, CDR2 YFSETQ. This CDR3 is 14 amino acids long. CDR3 DNA: TGCGCCAGCAGCTTGGTAGTTGGCGGAGGAGAGCAGTACTTC. Translation gives CASSLVVGGGEQYF. Looking up the rest from reference TRBV5-1 and TRBJ2-7 gives the full variable domain: KAGVTQTPRYLIKTRGQQVTLSCSPISGHRSVSWYQQTPGQGLQFLFEYFSETQRNKGNFPGRFSGRQFSNSRSEMNVSTLELGDSALYLCASSLVVGGGEQYFGPGTRLTVT.

A single count supports this clone. The rearrangement links TRBV7-7 to TRBJ1-5; no reliable D call. Trimming removed 6 bases at V and 7 bases at J, with 13 bases between. The CDR3 has 13 amino acids. The germline CDR1 and CDR2 sequences are SSHAT and FNYEAQ (reference sequence). The CDR3 DNA follows: TGTGCCAGCAGTCAAGGACCAGCCCAGCCCCAGCATTTT. Its translation: CASSQGPAQPQHF.

The rearrangement uses TRBV6-5 and TRBJ1-3; D gene unclear. This CDR3 has 12 amino acids. Germline CDR1 and CDR2: MNHEY and SVGAGI. Trimming removed 7 bases at V and 0 bases at J, with 4 bases between. CDR3 sequence reads: CASTNSGNTIYF. As DNA, the CDR3 is TGTGCCAGCACTAACTCTGGAAACACCATATATTTT.

The chain combines TRBV7-2 with TRBJ2-1, with a weak D call TRBD2 (5 bases). The germline V gene encodes CDR1 SGHTA and CDR2 FQGNSA. Trimming left V 2 bases short and J 14 bases short, with 10 bases between. The CDR3 runs 11 residues. For the CDR3, the DNA is TGTGCCAGCAGCTTACTAATCGGGGAGTTCTTC. Its translation: CASSLLIGEFF.